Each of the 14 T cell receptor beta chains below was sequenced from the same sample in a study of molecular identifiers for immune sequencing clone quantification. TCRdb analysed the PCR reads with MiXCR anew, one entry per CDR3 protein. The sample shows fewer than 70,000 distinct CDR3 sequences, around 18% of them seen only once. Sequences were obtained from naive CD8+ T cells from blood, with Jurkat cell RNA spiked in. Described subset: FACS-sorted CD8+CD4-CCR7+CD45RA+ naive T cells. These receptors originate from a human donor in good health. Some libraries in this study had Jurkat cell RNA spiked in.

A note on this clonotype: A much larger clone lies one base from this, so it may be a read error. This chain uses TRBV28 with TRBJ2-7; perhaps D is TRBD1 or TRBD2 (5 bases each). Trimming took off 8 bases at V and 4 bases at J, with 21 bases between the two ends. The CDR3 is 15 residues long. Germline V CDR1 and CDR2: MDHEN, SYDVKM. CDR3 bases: TGTGCCAGCGGTTCGGGCCTCGGGACCCTTTACGAGCAGTACTTC. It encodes CASGSGLGTLYEQYF.

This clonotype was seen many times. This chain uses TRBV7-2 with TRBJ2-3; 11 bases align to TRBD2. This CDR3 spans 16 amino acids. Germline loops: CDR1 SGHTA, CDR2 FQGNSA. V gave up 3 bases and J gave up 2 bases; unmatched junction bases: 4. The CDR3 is CASSFSGRAPTDTQYF. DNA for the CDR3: TGTGCCAGCAGCTTTAGCGGGAGGGCCCCCACAGATACGCAGTATTTT.

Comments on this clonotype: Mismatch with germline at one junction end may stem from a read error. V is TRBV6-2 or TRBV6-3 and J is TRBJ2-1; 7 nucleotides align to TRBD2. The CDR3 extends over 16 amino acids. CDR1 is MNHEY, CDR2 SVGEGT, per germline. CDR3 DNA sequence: TGTGCCAGCAGTTACAGTGGGCAGGGAGGGAACAATGGGCAGTTCTTC. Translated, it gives CASSYSGQGGNNGQFF.

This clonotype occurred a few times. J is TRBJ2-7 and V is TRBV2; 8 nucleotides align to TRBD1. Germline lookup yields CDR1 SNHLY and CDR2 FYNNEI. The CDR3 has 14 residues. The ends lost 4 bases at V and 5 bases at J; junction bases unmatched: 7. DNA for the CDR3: TGTGCCAGCAGTGGCGGACAGGGTGTCAACGAGCAGTACTTC. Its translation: CASSGGQGVNEQYF.

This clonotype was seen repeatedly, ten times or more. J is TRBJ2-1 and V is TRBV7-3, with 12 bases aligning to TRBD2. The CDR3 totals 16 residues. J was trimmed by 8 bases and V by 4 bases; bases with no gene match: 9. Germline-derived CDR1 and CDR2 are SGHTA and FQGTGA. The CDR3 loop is CASSSGTSGFADEQFF. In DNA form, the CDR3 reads TGTGCCAGCAGCTCAGGGACTAGCGGGTTTGCGGATGAGCAGTTCTTC.

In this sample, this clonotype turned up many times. The CDR3 DNA reads TGTGCCACCAGTGAGGGACGGATGGGAAGAAACACCATATATTTT. This encodes CATSEGRMGRNTIYF. The J gene is TRBJ1-3, the V gene TRBV24-1, with D possibly being TRBD1 (5 bases). Germline CDR1 KGHDR, CDR2 SFDVKD. Trimming removed 4 bases from V and 5 bases from J, with 14 bases in between. The CDR3 loop spans 15 amino acids.

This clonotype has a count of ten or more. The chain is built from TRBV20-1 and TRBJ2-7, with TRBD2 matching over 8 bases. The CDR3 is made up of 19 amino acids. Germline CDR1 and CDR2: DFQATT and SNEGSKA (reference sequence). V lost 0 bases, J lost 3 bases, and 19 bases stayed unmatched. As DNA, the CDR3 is TGCAGTGCTAGAGATAGCGGGATTACAGGTGCCGGGCTATTCTACGAGCAGTACTTC. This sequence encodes CSARDSGITGAGLFYEQYF.

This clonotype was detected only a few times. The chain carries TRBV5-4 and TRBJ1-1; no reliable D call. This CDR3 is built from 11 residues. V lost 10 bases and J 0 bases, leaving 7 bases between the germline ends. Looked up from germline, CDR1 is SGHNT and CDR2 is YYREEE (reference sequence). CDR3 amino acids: CAYTVNTEAFF. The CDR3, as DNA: TGTGCCTACACAGTGAACACTGAAGCTTTCTTT.

CDR3: CASSLLGFGSNEQFF. The CDR3 region has the DNA TGTGCCAGCAGCTTACTCGGGTTCGGCTCCAATGAGCAGTTCTTC. V is TRBV13 and J is TRBJ2-1, with D unclear. V lost 2 bases and J 6 bases, leaving 14 bases between the germline ends. This CDR3 region has 15 residues. The germline gives CDR1 PRHDT, CDR2 FYEKMQ (reference sequence).

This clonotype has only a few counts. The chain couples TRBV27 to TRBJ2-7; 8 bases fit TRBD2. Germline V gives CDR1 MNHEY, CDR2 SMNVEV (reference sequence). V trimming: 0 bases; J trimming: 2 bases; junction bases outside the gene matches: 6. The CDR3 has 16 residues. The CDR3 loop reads CASSLSAGEYPYEQYF. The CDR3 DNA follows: TGTGCCAGCAGTTTATCAGCGGGAGAGTACCCCTACGAGCAGTACTTC.

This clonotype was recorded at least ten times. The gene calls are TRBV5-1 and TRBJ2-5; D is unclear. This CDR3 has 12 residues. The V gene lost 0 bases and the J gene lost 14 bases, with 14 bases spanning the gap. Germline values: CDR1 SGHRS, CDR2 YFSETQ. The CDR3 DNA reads TGCGCCAGCAGCTTGGAGAGGCCCCCGGCATACTTC. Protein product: CASSLERPPAYF. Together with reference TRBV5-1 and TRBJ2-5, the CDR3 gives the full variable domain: KAGVTQTPRYLIKTRGQQVTLSCSPISGHRSVSWYQQTPGQGLQFLFEYFSETQRNKGNFPGRFSGRQFSNSRSEMNVSTLELGDSALYLCASSLERPPAYFGPGTRLLVL.

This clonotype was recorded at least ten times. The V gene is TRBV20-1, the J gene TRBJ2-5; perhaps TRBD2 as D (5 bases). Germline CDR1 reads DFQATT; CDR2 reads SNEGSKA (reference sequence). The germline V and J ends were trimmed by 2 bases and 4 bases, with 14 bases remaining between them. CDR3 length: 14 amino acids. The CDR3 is CSARSSGWGETQYF. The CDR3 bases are TGCAGTGCTAGATCCAGCGGTTGGGGAGAGACCCAGTACTTC.

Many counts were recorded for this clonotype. The CDR3 region has the DNA TGTGCCAGCAGCCGGGACGAGGAAGCTTTCTTT. This codes for CASSRDEEAFF. This sequence joins TRBV7-9 and TRBJ1-1; D possibly corresponds to TRBD1 (5 bases). The CDR3 is 11 residues long. The V gene lost 5 bases and the J gene lost 8 bases, with 9 bases spanning the gap. Germline CDR1 and CDR2: SEHNR and FQNEAQ (reference sequence).

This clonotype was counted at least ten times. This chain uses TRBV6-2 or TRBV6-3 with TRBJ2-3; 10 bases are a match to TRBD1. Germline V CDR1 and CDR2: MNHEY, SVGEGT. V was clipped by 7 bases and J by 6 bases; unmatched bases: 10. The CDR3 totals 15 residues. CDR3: CASKSGTGDADTQYF. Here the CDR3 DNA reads TGTGCCAGCAAATCCGGGACAGGGGACGCCGATACGCAGTATTTT.